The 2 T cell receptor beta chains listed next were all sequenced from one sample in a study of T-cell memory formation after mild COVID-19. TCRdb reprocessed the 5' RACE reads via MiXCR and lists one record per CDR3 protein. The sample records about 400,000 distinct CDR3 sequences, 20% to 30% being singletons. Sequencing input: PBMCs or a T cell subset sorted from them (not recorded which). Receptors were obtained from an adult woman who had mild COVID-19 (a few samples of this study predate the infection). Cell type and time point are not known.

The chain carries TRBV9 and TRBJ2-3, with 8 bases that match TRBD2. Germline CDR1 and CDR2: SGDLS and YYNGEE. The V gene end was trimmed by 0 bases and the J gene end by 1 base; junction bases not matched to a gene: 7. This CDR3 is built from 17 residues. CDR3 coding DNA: TGTGCCAGCAGCGTAGATGGCGGGGGGCGAGGCACAGATACGCAGTATTTT. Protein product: CASSVDGGGRGTDTQYF.

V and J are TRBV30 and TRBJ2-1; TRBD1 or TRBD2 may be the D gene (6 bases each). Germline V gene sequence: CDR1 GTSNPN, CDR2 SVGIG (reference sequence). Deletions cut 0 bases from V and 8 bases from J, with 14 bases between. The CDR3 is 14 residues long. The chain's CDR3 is CAWSVVPGADEQFF. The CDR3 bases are TGTGCCTGGAGTGTAGTGCCGGGGGCGGATGAGCAGTTCTTC.